This TCR beta chain was recorded in a study of T cell clones after liver transplantation. This CDR3 region has 15 residues. Germline values: CDR1 MGHRA, CDR2 YSYEKL. The V and J ends lost 1 base and 2 bases respectively, with 11 bases between them. This clone appeared once. Its specificity is unknown. The assay was immunoSEQ multiplex PCR, and TCRdb's table has in-frame clones only and misses some. The sample includes about 99,000 clones, about 86% seen only once; the top ten take about 2.6%. Study results and caveats: Circulating graft-donor-reactive CD4 TCRbeta sequences fell significantly post-transplant in 5 of 8 subjects.

Unstimulated PBMCs were sorted into CD3+CD4+ and CD3+CD8+ populations. The chain uses TRBV4-1 and TRBJ2-5; D might be TRBD2 (5 bases). This TCR derives from a human patient who received a liver transplant. Some of these T cells may belong to the graft donor. This specimen was CD4+ T cells from blood, taken roughly 50 months after liver transplant. DNA for the CDR3: TGCGCCAGCAGCCAAGTCCTGGGGAGACAAGAGACCCAGTACTTC. This gives the protein CASSQVLGRQETQYF.